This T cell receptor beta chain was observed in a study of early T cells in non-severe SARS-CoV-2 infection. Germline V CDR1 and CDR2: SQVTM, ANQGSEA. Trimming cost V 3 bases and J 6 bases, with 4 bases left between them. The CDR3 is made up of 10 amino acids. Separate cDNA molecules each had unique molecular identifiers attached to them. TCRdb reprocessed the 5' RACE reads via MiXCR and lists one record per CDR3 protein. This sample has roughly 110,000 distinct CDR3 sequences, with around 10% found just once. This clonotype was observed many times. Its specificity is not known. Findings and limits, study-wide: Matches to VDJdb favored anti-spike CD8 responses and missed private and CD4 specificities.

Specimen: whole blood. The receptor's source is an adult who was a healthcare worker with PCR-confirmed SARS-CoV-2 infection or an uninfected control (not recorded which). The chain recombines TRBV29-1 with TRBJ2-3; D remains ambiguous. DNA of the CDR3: TGCAGCGTTGATTTGGATACGCAGTATTTT. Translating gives CSVDLDTQYF.